This entry is about one T cell receptor (beta chain). Its antigen is unidentified. Both 60 Vbeta primers and 13 Jbeta primers went into the PCR. The repertoire was sequenced with immunoSEQ multiplex PCR; TCRdb's copy has only in-frame clones and lacks some. The repertoire holds roughly 200,000 clones, with 79% as singletons. The length of the CDR3 is 18 residues. Germline lookup yields CDR1 MGHRA and CDR2 YSYEKL. Germline trimming cut 0 bases from V and 8 bases from J; bases unmatched to any gene: 14. This record comes from a study of cytomegalovirus exposure and HLA in healthy donors. Whole-study results and caveats: Earlier analysis yielded a pattern in which most TCR beta V segments were productive about 87% or about 30% of the time. In a later analysis, donors in an Asian-associated ancestry cluster reportedly had fewer N-insertions in productive TCRs than the cohort mean. Reports state that TCR beta sequences accurately predicted most subjects' HLA-A and HLA-B alleles.

The sample consisted of PBMCs. This chain connects TRBV4-1 to TRBJ2-1, with 9 bases fitting TRBD1. The source of this sequence is a girl aged 5-17 years in good health and CMV-seropositive. The CDR3 nucleotides are TGCGCCAGCAGCCAAGAATTGACGGGACAGGGATGGTCTCATGAGCAGTTCTTC. It is translated as CASSQELTGQGWSHEQFF.